This TCR beta chain was sequenced in a study of chemoradiotherapy in HPV16-positive cancers. The wider study: A couple of HPV16-positive patients' cells yielded candidate HPV-specific clones and common motifs.

The repertoire was sequenced with immunoSEQ multiplex PCR; TCRdb's copy has only in-frame clones and lacks some. This sample has about 27,000 clones, with over 90% found just once. Samples were taken several times over chemoradiotherapy. Findings and caveats of the study: Candidate HPV-specific clones and E7-related TCR motifs grew in tumor during treatment.

With regard to this clone: What it binds is unknown.

Per the germline V gene, CDR1 is SGHTA and CDR2 is FQGNSA. V lost 4 bases to trimming and J lost 6 bases; unmatched junction nucleotides: 5. CDR3 length equals 15 residues. The material was blood, obtained from a patient who underwent chemoradiotherapy. The clonotype was recovered from a human donor with HPV-associated anogenital cancer. The chain couples TRBV7-2 to TRBJ1-6; 8 bases are a match to TRBD1. The CDR3 protein is CASSSGQGGNSPLHF. The CDR3 bases are TGTGCCAGCAGCTCAGGACAGGGAGGTAATTCACCCCTCCACTTT.